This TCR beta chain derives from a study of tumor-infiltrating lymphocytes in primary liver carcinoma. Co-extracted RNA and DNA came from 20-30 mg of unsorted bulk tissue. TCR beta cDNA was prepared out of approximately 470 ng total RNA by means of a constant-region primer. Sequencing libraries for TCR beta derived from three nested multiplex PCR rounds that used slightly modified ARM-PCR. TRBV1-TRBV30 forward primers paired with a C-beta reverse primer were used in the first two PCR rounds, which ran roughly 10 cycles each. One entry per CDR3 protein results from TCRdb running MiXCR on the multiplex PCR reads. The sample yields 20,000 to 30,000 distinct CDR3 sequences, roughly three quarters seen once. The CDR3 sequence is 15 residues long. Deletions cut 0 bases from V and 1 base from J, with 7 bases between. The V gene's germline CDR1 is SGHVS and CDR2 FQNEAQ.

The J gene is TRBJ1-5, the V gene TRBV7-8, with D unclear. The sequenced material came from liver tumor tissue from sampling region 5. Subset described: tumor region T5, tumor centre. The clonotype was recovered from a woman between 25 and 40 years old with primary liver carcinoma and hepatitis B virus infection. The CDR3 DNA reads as TGTGCCAGCAGCTTAGCGCAGAGCAGCAATCAGCCCCAGCATTTT. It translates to CASSLAQSSNQPQHF.